This TCR beta chain was sequenced in a study of T cells in Graves' hyperthyroidism and ophthalmopathy (dated by TCRdb to about 2019). Notes on the research overall: Peripheral blood was collected at initial diagnosis, before any treatment. To identify distinguishing TCR V-J signatures, a discovery cohort of around 98 patients was used, comprising some 43 with Graves' ophthalmopathy and around 57 with stable Graves' hyperthyroidism. Prospective prediction of ophthalmopathy was tested in an independent validation cohort consisting of some 18 hyperthyroidism patients and around 17 patients who later progressed to ophthalmopathy. For training and testing, the roughly 100 patients in the discovery cohort were randomly divided in a 7:3 ratio. The study also compared thyroid tissue and blood T-cell repertoires from five or six Graves' hyperthyroidism patients. Following sampling, methimazole starting at 30 mg daily was given to hyperthyroidism patients, and high-dose intravenous methylprednisolone was given to ophthalmopathy patients. The paper describes TCR Vbeta CDR3 sequencing of fewer than 150 peripheral blood samples, made up of fewer than 50 ophthalmopathy patients, approximately 76 hyperthyroidism patients and 17 progressor patients. The study at large found these results: Sample size was not statistically predetermined, and investigators were not blinded to group allocation. In cross-validation, a model built on a 13 V-J signature told ophthalmopathy apart from stable hyperthyroidism with just under 90% sensitivity and roughly 81% specificity, and in testing the same model reached 80%/75%. Blood samples also contained most of the expanded thyroid clonotypes (frequency above 0.001), which suggests that blood repertoires may reflect thyroid immune responses. In validation, the model predicted progression to ophthalmopathy with over 60% sensitivity and about 72% specificity, a median of roughly seven months before onset.

Stable Graves' hyperthyroidism was defined as no progression to ophthalmopathy during 18 months of follow-up. Hyperthyroidism patients were aged 18 to 65 years and newly diagnosed, with disease duration of less than 2 months. Exclusion was applied to patients with uncontrolled infections, other autoimmune diseases, pregnancy or lactation. Diagnoses were based on clinical symptoms, serum thyroxine and TRAb, thyroid ultrasound and orbital computed tomography. PBMCs were separated from over 9 ml of fresh peripheral blood using Ficoll-Paque density gradient centrifugation. Total RNA was extracted using Trizol reagent, and RNA quality was assessed on an Agilent 2100 Bioanalyzer. In its sample, this clonotype was seen a few times. Its specific antigen is unknown. Base-call qualities are not available, and no considerably larger clone is one nucleotide away. Amplification of TCR beta CDR3 regions was carried out from RNA transcripts. The TCR CDR3 was subjected to a first round of RT-PCR using the HTBI primer set and the Qiagen OneStep RT-PCR kit. Libraries were constructed in a second round of multiplex PCR, after which size selection and purification were performed. Libraries were sequenced paired-end with 100 bp reads on an Illumina HiSeq2000. On the authors' methods: SOAPnuke was used to process the raw data, with reads discarded if the reads contained adapters or uncalled bases, had a mean Phred below 15, or lacked an exact constant-primer or identifier match. High-quality paired reads were merged using COPE v1.2.5, and each unique nucleotide sequence was defined as a clonotype. MiTCR v1.1 was used to align clonotypes to the IMGT TRBV, TRBD and TRBJ reference segments. The analysis was restricted to V-J combinations with a frequency above 0.0001, which together covered 99% to 99.2% of the repertoires. The TCS score was defined as F50 (clonal expansion) divided by E x V (chaos), with BLOSUM62-based TCRdist calculated between CDR3 peptides within each V-J. Welch's t-statistics and random forest reduced fewer than 550 V-J features to some 14, which were used in a naive Bayes classifier (R e1071). TCRdb redid the processing of the public reads, applying fastp at Q25 and MiXCR, and retained in-frame beta chains. Rows with a matching CDR3 protein are joined into one entry that keeps the most common DNA and genes. V and J calls and clone size were set by TCRdb, not the authors. This sample is represented by hundreds of thousands of distinct CDR3 sequences; about a sixth of them were singletons. The ten largest clones represent 3.5% to 4% of the sample.

Including cysteine and phenylalanine, the CDR3 has 14 amino acids. The sequence is cut down to CDR3 DNA, 42 bases in frame from base 1. V drops 9 bases and J drops 6 bases, leaving 21 bases in between. Based on the germline V gene (reference sequence), the CDR1 and CDR2 sequences are LNHDA and SQIVND. The sequence is built from TRBV19 and TRBJ2-7; the D gene is perhaps TRBD2, on 6 matching bases. This sequence originates from a woman aged 25 to 39 with Graves' hyperthyroidism. Sequencing was carried out using blood. The nucleotide sequence reads as follows: TGTGCCAGCAAGGAAACTAGCTATAATCTCGAGCAGTACTTC. This translates into CASKETSYNLEQYF.